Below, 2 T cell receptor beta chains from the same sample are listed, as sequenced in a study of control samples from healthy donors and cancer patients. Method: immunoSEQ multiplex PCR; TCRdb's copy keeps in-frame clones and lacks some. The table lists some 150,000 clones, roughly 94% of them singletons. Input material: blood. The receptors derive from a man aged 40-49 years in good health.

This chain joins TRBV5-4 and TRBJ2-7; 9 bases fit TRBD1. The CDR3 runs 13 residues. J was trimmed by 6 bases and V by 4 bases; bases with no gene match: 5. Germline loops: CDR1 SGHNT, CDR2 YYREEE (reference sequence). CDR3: CASSQTGGREQYF. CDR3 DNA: TGTGCCAGCAGCCAGACAGGGGGTCGCGAGCAGTACTTC. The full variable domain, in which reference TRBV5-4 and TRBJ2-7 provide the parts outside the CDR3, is ETGVTQSPTHLIKTRGQQVTLRCSSQSGHNTVSWYQQALGQGPQFIFQYYREEENGRGNFPPRFSGLQFPNYSSELNVNALELDDSALYLCASSQTGGREQYFGPGTRLTVT.

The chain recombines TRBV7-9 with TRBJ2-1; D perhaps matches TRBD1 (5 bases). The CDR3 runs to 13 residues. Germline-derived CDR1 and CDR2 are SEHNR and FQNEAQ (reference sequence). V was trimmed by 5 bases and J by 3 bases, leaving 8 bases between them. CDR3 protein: CASSRDSYNEQFF. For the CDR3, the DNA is TGTGCCAGCAGCAGAGACAGCTACAATGAGCAGTTCTTC.